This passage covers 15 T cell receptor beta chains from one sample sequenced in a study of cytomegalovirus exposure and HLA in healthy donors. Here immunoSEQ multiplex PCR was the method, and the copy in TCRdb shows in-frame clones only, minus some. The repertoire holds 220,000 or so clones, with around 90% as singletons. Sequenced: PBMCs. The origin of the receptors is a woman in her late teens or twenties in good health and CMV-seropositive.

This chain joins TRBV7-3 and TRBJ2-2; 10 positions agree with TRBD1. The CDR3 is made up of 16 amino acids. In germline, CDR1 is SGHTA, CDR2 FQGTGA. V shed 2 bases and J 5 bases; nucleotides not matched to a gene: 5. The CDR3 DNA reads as TGTGCCAGCAGCTTATATAGGACAGGGGGGACCGGGGAGCTGTTTTTT. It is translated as CASSLYRTGGTGELFF.

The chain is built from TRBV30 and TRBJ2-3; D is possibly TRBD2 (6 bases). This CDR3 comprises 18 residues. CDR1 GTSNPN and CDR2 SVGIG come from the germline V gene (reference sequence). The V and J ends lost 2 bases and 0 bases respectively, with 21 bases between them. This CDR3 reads CAWSSPGGWRASTDTQYF. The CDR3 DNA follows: TGTGCCTGGAGTTCCCCCGGGGGTTGGCGGGCTAGCACAGATACGCAGTATTTT. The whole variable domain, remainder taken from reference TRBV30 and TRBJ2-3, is SQTIHQWPATLVQPVGSPLSLECTVEGTSNPNLYWYRQAAGRGLQLLFYSVGIGQISSEVPQNLSASRPQDRQFILSSKKLLLSDSGFYLCAWSSPGGWRASTDTQYFGPGTRLTVL.

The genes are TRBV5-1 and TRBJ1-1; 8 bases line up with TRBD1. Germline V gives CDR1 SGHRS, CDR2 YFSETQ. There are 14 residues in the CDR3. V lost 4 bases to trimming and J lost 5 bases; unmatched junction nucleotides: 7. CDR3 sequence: CASSDTGGGTEAFF. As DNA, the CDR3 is TGCGCCAGCAGCGACACAGGGGGAGGGACTGAAGCTTTCTTT.

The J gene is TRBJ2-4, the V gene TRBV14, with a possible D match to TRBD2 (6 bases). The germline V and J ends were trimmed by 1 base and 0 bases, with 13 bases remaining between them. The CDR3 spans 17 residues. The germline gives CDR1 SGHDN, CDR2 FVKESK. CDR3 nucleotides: TGTGCCAGCAGCCAAGGACTAGATTTGCTAGCCAAAAACATTCAGTACTTC. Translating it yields CASSQGLDLLAKNIQYF.

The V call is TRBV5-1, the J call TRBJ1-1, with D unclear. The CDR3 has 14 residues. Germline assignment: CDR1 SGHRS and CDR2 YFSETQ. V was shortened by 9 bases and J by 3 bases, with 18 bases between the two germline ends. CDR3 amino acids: CATGDGIRDTEAFF. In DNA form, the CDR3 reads TGCGCCACCGGAGACGGGATAAGGGACACTGAAGCTTTCTTT.

CDR3 coding DNA: TGTGCCAGCAGCCAAGACGTAGCGGGAAACACCGGGGAGCTGTTTTTT. It is translated as CASSQDVAGNTGELFF. The chain has TRBV4-2 and TRBJ2-2; 8 nucleotides agree with TRBD2. This CDR3 contains 16 residues. With V trimmed by 0 bases and J by 2 bases, 2 bases remained unmatched. Germline V gene data show CDR1 as LGHNA and CDR2 as YNFKEQ.

CDR3 in DNA: TGTGCCAGCAGACTAGGGGGAACCACTGAAGCTTTCTTT. This codes for CASRLGGTTEAFF. The chain is built from TRBV7-6 and TRBJ1-1, with D tentatively TRBD1 (6 bases). V shed 6 bases and J shed 4 bases, with 12 bases lying between them. Germline V CDR1 and CDR2: SGHVS, FNYEAQ. This CDR3 is 13 amino acids long.

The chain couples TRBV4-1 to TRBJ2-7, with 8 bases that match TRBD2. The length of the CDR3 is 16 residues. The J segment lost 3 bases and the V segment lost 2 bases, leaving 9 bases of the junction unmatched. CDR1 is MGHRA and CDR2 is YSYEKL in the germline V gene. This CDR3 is CASSQLGWTSNYEQYF. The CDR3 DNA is TGCGCCAGCAGCCAATTGGGTTGGACTAGCAACTACGAGCAGTACTTC.

Here the CDR3 reads CASSLYQETQYF. The CDR3 region has the DNA TGTGCCAGCAGTCTGTACCAAGAGACCCAGTACTTC. This chain links TRBV27 with TRBJ2-5; D unresolved. CDR3 length: 12 residues. The V and J ends lost 5 bases and 0 bases respectively, with 4 bases between them. In germline, CDR1 is MNHEY, CDR2 SMNVEV (reference sequence).

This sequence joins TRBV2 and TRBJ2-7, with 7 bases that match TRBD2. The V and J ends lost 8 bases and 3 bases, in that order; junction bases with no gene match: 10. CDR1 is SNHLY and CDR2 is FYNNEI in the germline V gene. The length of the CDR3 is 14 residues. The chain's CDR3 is CASGPRAGNYEQYF. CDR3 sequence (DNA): TGTGCCAGCGGCCCCAGAGCGGGGAACTACGAGCAGTACTTC. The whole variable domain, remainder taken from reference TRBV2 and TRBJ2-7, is EPEVTQTPSHQVTQMGQEVILRCVPISNHLYFYWYRQILGQKVEFLVSFYNNEISEKSEIFDDQFSVERPDGSNFTLKIRSTKLEDSAMYFCASGPRAGNYEQYFGPGTRLTVT.

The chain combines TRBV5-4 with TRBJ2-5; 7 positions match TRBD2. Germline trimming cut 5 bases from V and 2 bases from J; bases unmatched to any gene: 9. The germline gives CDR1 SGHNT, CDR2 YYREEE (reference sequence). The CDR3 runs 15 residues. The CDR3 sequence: CASRLGASGQETQYF. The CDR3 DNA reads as TGTGCCAGCAGACTCGGGGCTAGCGGACAAGAGACCCAGTACTTC. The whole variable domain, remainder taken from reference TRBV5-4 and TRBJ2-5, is ETGVTQSPTHLIKTRGQQVTLRCSSQSGHNTVSWYQQALGQGPQFIFQYYREEENGRGNFPPRFSGLQFPNYSSELNVNALELDDSALYLCASRLGASGQETQYFGPGTRLLVL.

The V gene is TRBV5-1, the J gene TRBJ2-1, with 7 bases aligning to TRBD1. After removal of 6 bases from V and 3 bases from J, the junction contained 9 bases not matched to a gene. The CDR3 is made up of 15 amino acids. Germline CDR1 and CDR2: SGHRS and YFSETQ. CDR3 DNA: TGCGCCAGCAAGAAGAGACAGGGCGGCTACAATGAGCAGTTCTTC. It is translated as CASKKRQGGYNEQFF.

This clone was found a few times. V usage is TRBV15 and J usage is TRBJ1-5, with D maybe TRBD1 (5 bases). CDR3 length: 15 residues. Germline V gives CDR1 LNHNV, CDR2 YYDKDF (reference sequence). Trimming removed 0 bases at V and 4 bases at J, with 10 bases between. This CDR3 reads CATSRDGRGNQPQHF. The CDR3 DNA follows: TGTGCCACCAGCAGAGACGGCCGGGGGAATCAGCCCCAGCATTTT. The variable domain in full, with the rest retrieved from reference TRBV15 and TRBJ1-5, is DAMVIQNPRYQVTQFGKPVTLSCSQTLNHNVMYWYQQKSSQAPKLLFHYYDKDFNNEADTPDNFQSRRPNTSFCFLDIRSPGLGDTAMYLCATSRDGRGNQPQHFGDGTRLSIL.

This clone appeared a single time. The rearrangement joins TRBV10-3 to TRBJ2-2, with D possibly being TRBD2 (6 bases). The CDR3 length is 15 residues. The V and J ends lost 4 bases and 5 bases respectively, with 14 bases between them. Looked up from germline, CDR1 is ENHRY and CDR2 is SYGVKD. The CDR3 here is CAISGGDSETGELFF. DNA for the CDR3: TGTGCCATCAGTGGGGGGGACTCTGAGACCGGGGAGCTGTTTTTT.

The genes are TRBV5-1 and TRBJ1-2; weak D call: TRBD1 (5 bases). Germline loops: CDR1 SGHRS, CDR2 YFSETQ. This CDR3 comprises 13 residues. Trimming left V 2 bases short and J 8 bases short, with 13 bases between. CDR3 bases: TGCGCCAGCAGCTTTGCGGGGTGGGACGGCTACACCTTC. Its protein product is CASSFAGWDGYTF.